This T cell receptor beta chain was found in a study of T cell responses to AZD1222 COVID-19 vaccine (dated by TCRdb to 2020 to 2022). As for the study more broadly: AZD1222 recipients with second doses at about 4 weeks or about 12 weeks were pooled, because spike-specific TCR depth and breadth did not differ between schedules. A total of under 250 trial participants underwent TCR sequencing, of whom about 210 had received two doses of AZD1222 and 26 had received two doses of the MenACWY control vaccine. Trial participants were enrolled by age into subgroups of 18-55, 56-69 and 70-plus years, and approximately 150, 30 and 60 TCR-sequenced participants, respectively, were included in these subgroups. Broader findings and caveats from the paper: Only six AZD1222 recipients were SARS-CoV-2 seropositive at baseline, limiting conclusions about previously exposed vaccinees. Because no day 14 peak-response samples were available, repertoires were characterized only after the peak T cell response. Reportedly, almost half of the unique spike-specific TCRs recognized epitopes lying outside the regions that are mutated in the B.1.351 and B.1.1.7 variants. After two AZD1222 doses, spike-specific TCR breadth and depth were significantly higher than at day 0 and than in MenACWY recipients. Participants were mostly white British, with more females than males. The authors suggested clonal diversity may have been underestimated. CD4 TCRs associated with the vaccine covered the entire spike protein, and the dominant responses were in regions 160-218 and 743-854. The 56-69-year group was small, and its depth increase did not reach significance, likely because of low power.

The sample's time point label is to be understood as: baseline before first vaccination. Vaccinee samples were obtained from the UK trials COV001 and COV002, which included a single-blind randomized controlled phase 2/3 trial of AZD1222 (ChAdOx1 nCoV-19) in healthy adults. Trial participant PBMC samples were collected at day 0 and day 28 after the second dose for TCRbeta chain sequencing. In this sample, this clone turned up once. Its target antigen remains unknown. No base quality values were provided; no much bigger clone lies one nucleotide off. The CDR3 regions of human TCRbeta chains were subjected to immunosequencing. As for how the authors treated the data: Repertoire TCRs were checked for matches against a reference library of SARS-CoV-2-specific TCRs that had been generated using the MIRA antigen-specificity platform. Breadth meant the fraction of unique TCRs that were SARS-CoV-2-associated, whereas depth meant the fraction of total T cells that were SARS-CoV-2-associated. Using the MIRA data, every spike-specific TCR was mapped to the spike region that the TCR reacted to and assigned to either a CD4 or a CD8 class. Log10-transformed breadth and depth values were compared by one-way ANOVA with Sidak's multiple comparisons tests. Here the immuneACCESS table is served through TCRdb, limited to in-frame sequences with V and J called. Missing clones are a known gap in these copies; in checked studies unresolved V genes cover under half, and the rest lacks a known reason. V and J calls and clone size are those listed in that table; D and trimming were worked out from the DNA. For this sample there are over 150,000 clones; roughly 90% appear just once. The top ten hold under 20% of the sample.

This sequence originates from an adult in good health. The sample in question was peripheral blood, obtained on day 0 of AZD1222 vaccination.

The CDR3 reads as follows: CASSTTGTEYGYTF. The nucleotide sequence reads TGTGCCAGCAGCACCACCGGGACAGAATATGGCTACACCTTC. Here the chain combines TRBV7-9 and TRBJ1-2, and 7 junctional nucleotides match TRBD1. CDR1 and CDR2 (SEHNR, FQNEAQ) derive from the germline V gene (reference sequence). Trimming takes 5 bases off V and 5 bases off J; junction bases not matched to a gene: 8. The CDR3 starts with the cysteine, ends with the phenylalanine, and has 14 residues. Left in the record is the CDR3 DNA by itself, 42 bases read in frame from the first base.